The present TCR beta chain was sequenced within a study of shared clonotypes between healthy human individuals. Findings and limits, study-wide: With several donors compared, around 4.7% of naive CD4 clonotypes were shared. Larger richness was generally estimated for naive than memory subsets.

Notes on this clone: Its antigen is still unknown.

All the donors were Caucasian adults who lived in Nashville, Tennessee. The table came from immunoSEQ multiplex PCR; TCRdb's copy has only in-frame clones and leaves some out. The data contain over a million clones, around 97% of them singletons. Germline CDR1 reads SGHTA; CDR2 reads FQGNSA. The length of the CDR3 is 19 residues. Trimming left V 5 bases short and J 0 bases short, with 23 bases between. The chain joins TRBV7-2 to TRBJ1-3; no clear D. The TCR comes from a young man in good health. The sequencing sample was made of naive CD4+ T cells sorted from blood. Subset denoted: CD45RA+ positively selected. The CDR3 sequence is CASSPMGKSSRDSGNTIYF. For the CDR3, the DNA is TGTGCCAGCAGCCCTATGGGAAAAAGCTCCCGGGACTCTGGAAACACCATATATTTT.